This passage covers 29 T cell receptor beta chains from one sample sequenced in a study of vaccination and CD4 T cells after COVID-19. Antigens of these TCRs are unknown. The Oncomine TCR Beta short-read assay was what sequenced the DNA obtained from cultured CD4+ T cells. TCRdb independently ran MiXCR on the PCR reads; one entry per CDR3 protein. The sample lists more than 10,000 distinct CDR3 sequences; 40% to 60% were seen once. This sample's treatment: approximately 9-day PBMC culture with coronavirus spike peptide pools or control peptides (ViraFEST assay). Sequences were obtained from CD4+ T cells from blood, cultured in vitro. The receptors here all came from a human donor who had recovered from COVID-19.

V is TRBV29-1 and J is TRBJ1-2; 7 bases match TRBD1. The CDR3 contains 14 residues. The trim removed 4 bases at V and 4 bases at J, leaving 9 bases unmatched. Germline CDR1 SQVTM, CDR2 ANQGSEA. CDR3 residues: CSVGISTGLYGYTF. In DNA, the CDR3 is TGCAGCGTTGGCATCTCGACAGGGCTCTATGGCTACACCTTC.

This chain links TRBV6-1 with TRBJ2-1; no definite D call. CDR3 size: 13 residues. Per germline, CDR1 MNHNS and CDR2 SASEGT. Deletions cut 7 bases from V and 5 bases from J, with 12 bases between. CDR3 region: CASKVVADNEQFF. CDR3 sequence (DNA): TGTGCCAGCAAAGTGGTTGCAGACAATGAGCAGTTCTTC.

This CDR3 reads CSVNHSGPNYEQYF. CDR3 nucleotide sequence: TGCAGCGTTAACCATAGCGGACCTAACTACGAGCAGTACTTC. The chain uses TRBV29-1 and TRBJ2-7; weak D call: TRBD2 (6 bases). Germline V gives CDR1 SQVTM, CDR2 ANQGSEA. V shed 5 bases and J shed 3 bases, with 17 bases lying between them. This CDR3 region has 14 residues.

This clonotype was seen a handful of times. The rearrangement joins TRBV11-3 to TRBJ2-5; D tentatively fits TRBD1 or TRBD2 (7 bases each). There are 14 residues in the CDR3. V lost 5 bases to trimming and J lost 2 bases, with 12 bases between them. Germline CDR1 is SGHNT and CDR2 is YENEEA. Here the CDR3 DNA reads TGTGCCAGCAGCCAGGGGGGGCTGCAAGAGACCCAGTACTTC. Amino acids: CASSQGGLQETQYF.

This clonotype has a handful of counts. This CDR3 reads CSANPGQGNTEAFF. The CDR3 region has the DNA TGCAGTGCCAATCCGGGACAGGGGAACACTGAAGCTTTCTTT. The rearrangement uses TRBV20-1 and TRBJ1-1; TRBD1 matches at 9 bases. This CDR3 comprises 14 residues. The V gene's germline CDR1 is DFQATT and CDR2 SNEGSKA (reference sequence). The junction had 6 bases not matched to a gene; V was cut back by 6 bases and J by 1 base.

This clonotype occurred a few times. The DNA of the CDR3 is TGTGCCAGTAGGAGACAGGAGGGGAATCAGCCCCAGCATTTT. Protein sequence: CASRRQEGNQPQHF. V usage is TRBV19 and J usage is TRBJ1-5, with D maybe TRBD1 (6 bases). CDR3 size: 14 residues. V lost 6 bases and J 4 bases, leaving 13 bases between the germline ends. Germline-derived CDR1 and CDR2 are LNHDA and SQIVND (reference sequence).

The V call is TRBV11-2, the J call TRBJ2-5, with 9 bases that match TRBD1. The CDR3 totals 15 residues. Trimming removed 4 bases from V and 5 bases from J; junction bases left unmatched: 8. CDR1 is SGHAT, CDR2 FQNNGV, per germline. The chain's CDR3 is CASSYRDREGETQYF. Written as DNA, the CDR3 is TGTGCCAGCAGCTACCGGGACAGGGAAGGCGAGACCCAGTACTTC.

Of note for this clonotype: Just one base apart from a much larger clone, this may be a read error. The chain links TRBV6-1 to TRBJ1-3, with 7 bases lining up with TRBD1. Germline CDR1 MNHNS, CDR2 SASEGT. This CDR3 is 11 amino acids long. CDR3: CTSRQGNTIYF. DNA of the CDR3: TGTACCAGCAGACAGGGCAACACCATATATTTT.

J is TRBJ1-2 and V is TRBV4-1; D remains unclear. V lost 2 bases to trimming and J lost 7 bases, with 14 bases between them. Germline V CDR1 and CDR2: MGHRA, YSYEKL. The CDR3 extends over 14 amino acids. The CDR3 DNA reads as TGCGCCAGCAGCCAAACAGACGCGGGGTTTGGCTACACCTTC. Protein product: CASSQTDAGFGYTF.

CDR3: CASSTRGRILSGANVLTF. As DNA, the CDR3 is TGTGCCAGTAGTACCAGGGGGCGTATTCTCTCTGGGGCCAACGTCCTGACTTTC. V usage is TRBV19 and J usage is TRBJ2-6; 8 bases are shared with TRBD1. Germline CDR1 reads LNHDA; CDR2 reads SQIVND (reference sequence). The CDR3 has 18 residues. The ends lost 4 bases at V and 0 bases at J; junction bases unmatched: 8.

The V and J genes are TRBV19 and TRBJ2-2; D perhaps matches TRBD1 (5 bases). The CDR3 has 13 amino acids. V was trimmed by 5 bases and J by 6 bases, leaving 10 bases between them. Germline values: CDR1 LNHDA, CDR2 SQIVND (reference sequence). CDR3 DNA sequence: TGTGCCAGTAGTGCCAGGGAATCCGGGGAGCTGTTTTTT. Translated, it gives CASSARESGELFF. The variable domain in full, with the rest retrieved from reference TRBV19 and TRBJ2-2, is DGGITQSPKYLFRKEGQNVTLSCEQNLNHDAMYWYRQDPGQGLRLIYYSQIVNDFQKGDIAEGYSVSREKKESFPLTVTSAQKNPTAFYLCASSARESGELFFGEGSRLTVL.

CDR3 DNA sequence: TGTGCCAGCAGTTTAAACGGGGGTCCGAACGAGCAGTACTTC. It is translated as CASSLNGGPNEQYF. The chain combines TRBV27 with TRBJ2-7; weak D call: TRBD2 (6 bases). The germline CDR1 and CDR2 sequences are MNHEY and SMNVEV (reference sequence). This CDR3 is built from 14 residues. Trimming took 2 bases from V and 5 from J, leaving 13 bases between them.

The genes are TRBV20-1 and TRBJ2-7; TRBD1 aligns across 9 bases. The CDR3 has 15 residues. Losses at the gene ends were 2 bases for V and 4 bases for J; bases not matched to a gene: 9. Germline lookup yields CDR1 DFQATT and CDR2 SNEGSKA (reference sequence). The CDR3 DNA follows: TGCAGTGCTAGATTACTCCGGGACAGGGAGTACGAGCAGTACTTC. Protein: CSARLLRDREYEQYF.

The chain joins TRBV10-3 to TRBJ2-1; D is uncertain. Trimming cost V 3 bases and J 0 bases, with 21 bases left between them. This CDR3 contains 19 residues. Germline V gene sequence: CDR1 ENHRY, CDR2 SYGVKD. CDR3 amino acids: CAISDYMPGEAGSYNEQFF. Here the CDR3 DNA reads TGTGCCATCAGTGATTACATGCCCGGCGAAGCTGGCTCCTACAATGAGCAGTTCTTC.

CDR3 protein: CASRRDRSTDTQYF. The CDR3 DNA reads TGTGCCAGCAGGAGGGACAGAAGCACAGATACGCAGTATTTT. V usage is TRBV6-1 and J usage is TRBJ2-3; the match to TRBD1 covers 7 bases. V shed 6 bases, J shed 0 bases, and the junction held 3 bases outside the gene matches. Germline V gene data show CDR1 as MNHNS and CDR2 as SASEGT. The CDR3 runs to 14 residues.

This clonotype has more than one count but fewer than ten. The V gene is TRBV28, the J gene TRBJ1-2; the D gene is possibly TRBD1 (5 bases). Trimming stripped 8 bases from V and 2 bases from J, with 15 bases between. The CDR3 sequence is 14 residues long. Germline CDR1 reads MDHEN; CDR2 reads SYDVKM. CDR3 DNA: TGTGCCAGCCTTAACCAAGGGACGAACTATGGCTACACCTTC. It codes for CASLNQGTNYGYTF.

This clonotype has more than one count but fewer than ten. This chain connects TRBV7-3 to TRBJ2-5, with 7 bases identical to TRBD2. The germline CDR1 and CDR2 sequences are SGHTA and FQGTGA. CDR3 length: 16 amino acids. V lost 1 base and J lost 5; bases outside the gene matches: 10. As DNA, the CDR3 is TGTGCCAGCAGCTTAAATATCGGGGGGACCCGGGAGACCCAGTACTTC. Amino acid sequence: CASSLNIGGTRETQYF.

This clonotype was seen a few times. This sequence joins TRBV15 and TRBJ2-3, with 9 bases identical to TRBD2. The CDR3 extends over 18 amino acids. With 7 bases clipped from V and 4 bases from J, the junction kept 18 bases outside the gene matches. CDR1 and CDR2 (germline): LNHNV, YYDKDF (reference sequence). CDR3 in amino acids: CATTRGGRARVASDTQYF. CDR3 sequence (DNA): TGTGCCACCACGCGTGGCGGGAGGGCCCGAGTTGCCTCAGATACGCAGTATTTT.

This clonotype was counted only a few times. The chain combines TRBV6-2 or TRBV6-3 with TRBJ1-3; D uncertain. The germline gives CDR1 MNHEY, CDR2 SVGEGT. The germline V and J ends were trimmed by 2 bases and 4 bases, with 12 bases remaining between them. The CDR3 contains 15 residues. CDR3 coding DNA: TGTGCCAGCAGTTACGTCGGCGGAGGGGGAAACACCATATATTTT. This sequence encodes CASSYVGGGGNTIYF.

This rearrangement joins TRBV10-3 to TRBJ2-1, with D possibly TRBD2 on 6 matching bases. The germline V and J ends were trimmed by 0 bases and 0 bases, with 6 bases remaining between them. Per the germline V gene, CDR1 is ENHRY and CDR2 is SYGVKD. The CDR3 sequence is 15 residues long. CDR3 coding DNA: TGTGCCATCAGTGAGTCGCGGGGCTCCTACAATGAGCAGTTCTTC. Protein product: CAISESRGSYNEQFF.

In its sample, this clonotype was seen a few times. The chain is built from TRBV19 and TRBJ1-2; TRBD1 agrees at 8 bases. The CDR3 runs to 13 residues. Per the germline V gene, CDR1 is LNHDA and CDR2 is SQIVND (reference sequence). Trimming removed 3 bases from V and 7 bases from J; junction bases left unmatched: 4. The CDR3 protein is CASSINRGAGYTF. The CDR3 nucleotides read TGTGCCAGTAGTATTAACAGGGGGGCTGGCTACACCTTC.

This chain links TRBV2 with TRBJ1-5; D call uncertain. V lost 0 bases and J lost 0, with 12 bases in between. Per germline, CDR1 SNHLY and CDR2 FYNNEI. CDR3 length: 17 residues. The CDR3 DNA reads as TGTGCCAGCAGTGAAGCTGGCGCGACCGATAGCAATCAGCCCCAGCATTTT. Amino acids: CASSEAGATDSNQPQHF.

V gene TRBV7-3 combines with J gene TRBJ2-3; D is unclear. Germline CDR1 SGHTA, CDR2 FQGTGA. Trimming shortened V by 4 bases and J by 8 bases, and 10 bases separated the two germline ends. The CDR3 spans 12 residues. The DNA for the CDR3 is TGTGCCAGCAGCTCCCTGAAGGGTACGCAGTATTTT. Its protein is CASSSLKGTQYF. Looking up the rest from reference TRBV7-3 and TRBJ2-3 gives the full variable domain: GAGVSQTPSNKVTEKGKYVELRCDPISGHTALYWYRQSLGQGPEFLIYFQGTGAADDSGLPNDRFFAVRPEGSVSTLKIQRTERGDSAVYLCASSSLKGTQYFGPGTRLTVL.

V usage is TRBV20-1 and J usage is TRBJ2-7; 13 nucleotides agree with TRBD2. Germline-derived CDR1 and CDR2 are DFQATT and SNEGSKA (reference sequence). This CDR3 spans 14 amino acids. Germline trimming cut 3 bases from V and 4 bases from J; bases unmatched to any gene: 3. CDR3 DNA sequence: TGCAGTGCTAGGCAGACTAGCGGGGGGTACGAGCAGTACTTC. Translated: CSARQTSGGYEQYF.

This clonotype appeared a few times. The chain joins TRBV5-4 to TRBJ2-3; 10 bases align to TRBD1. CDR3 length: 15 amino acids. V was pared by 0 bases and J by 5 bases, with 3 bases of the junction left unmatched. Germline V lookup: CDR1 SGHNT, CDR2 YYREEE (reference sequence). In DNA, the CDR3 is TGTGCCAGCAGCTTGGGGGGACAGGGGAAAGATACGCAGTATTTT. As protein: CASSLGGQGKDTQYF.

This clonotype occurred once. The chain is built from TRBV7-9 and TRBJ2-2; D uncertain. Germline V gene data show CDR1 as SEHNR and CDR2 as FQNEAQ (reference sequence). The ends were cut back, 5 bases at V and 3 bases at J, with 4 bases in the middle. The CDR3 is 12 residues long. The CDR3: CASSLHTGELFF. CDR3 DNA sequence: TGTGCCAGCAGCCTCCACACCGGGGAGCTGTTTTTT.

This chain joins TRBV7-9 and TRBJ2-5, with D uncertain. Trimming cost V 5 bases and J 4 bases, with 8 bases left between them. The CDR3 spans 12 residues. Per the germline V gene, CDR1 is SEHNR and CDR2 is FQNEAQ (reference sequence). CDR3 coding DNA: TGTGCCAGCAGCCCGTCCCTAGAGACCCAGTACTTC. It translates to CASSPSLETQYF. Full variable domain (remainder filled in from reference TRBV7-9 and TRBJ2-5): DTGVSQNPRHKITKRGQNVTFRCDPISEHNRLYWYRQTLGQGPEFLTYFQNEAQLEKSRLLSDRFSAERPKGSFSTLEIQRTEQGDSAMYLCASSPSLETQYFGPGTRLLVL.

The chain employs TRBV10-3 and TRBJ2-1; tentatively, D is TRBD1 (6 bases). This CDR3 region has 15 residues. Germline CDR1 is ENHRY and CDR2 is SYGVKD. The V and J ends lost 0 bases and 9 bases respectively, with 15 bases between them. The CDR3 nucleotides read TGTGCCATCAGTGAGTCGAACAGGGTGAGCGGTGAGCAGTTCTTC. Residues: CAISESNRVSGEQFF.

V usage is TRBV29-1 and J usage is TRBJ2-2; D is unresolved. Germline V lookup: CDR1 SQVTM, CDR2 ANQGSEA. Trimming pared 5 bases from V and 3 bases from J, leaving 4 bases between. This CDR3 is 11 amino acids long. Written as DNA, the CDR3 is TGCAGCGTTCGGGACACCGGGGAGCTGTTTTTT. As protein: CSVRDTGELFF.